This entry lists 9 T cell receptor beta chains sequenced from one sample in a study of T cells expressing NK-cell markers. TCRdb re-analyzed the 5' RACE reads; it lists each CDR3 protein once, without DNA. In total, the table holds about 260,000 distinct CDR3 sequences. The sample comprised blood T cells: a sorted CD56 or NKG2C T cell subset, CD4+ or CD8+ T cells, or bulk PBMC T cells (not recorded which). The origin of the receptors is a woman aged 18 to 75 in good health.

The chain employs TRBV20-1 and TRBJ1-6; TCRdb gives TRBD1 as the D gene, but with no DNA this cannot be confirmed. In germline, CDR1 is DFQATT, CDR2 SNEGSKA (reference sequence). The CDR3 runs to 19 residues. CDR3: CSARDKAKRVTGVNSPLHF.

This chain uses TRBV7-2 with TRBJ2-3; as DNA is missing, the TRBD1 call by TCRdb cannot be tested. This CDR3 region has 13 residues. Germline values: CDR1 SGHTA, CDR2 FQGNSA. The chain's CDR3 is CASSDRVVDTQYF.

This chain uses TRBV25-1 with TRBJ2-1; the D call of TRBD1 rests on TCRdb alone, since no DNA is present to check it. Germline CDR1 and CDR2: MGHDK and SYGVNS. The CDR3 totals 15 residues. The CDR3 sequence is CASGQAGPSYNEQFF.

Here the CDR3 reads CASSLGQGSNEQFF. The chain uses TRBV7-8 and TRBJ2-1; there is no DNA to check the TCRdb D call of TRBD1. Looked up from germline, CDR1 is SGHVS and CDR2 is FQNEAQ. This CDR3 is built from 14 residues.

The genes are TRBV7-2 and TRBJ1-5; checking the TCRdb D call of TRBD1 is not possible without DNA. Germline lookup yields CDR1 SGHTA and CDR2 FQGNSA. The CDR3 length is 15 residues. The CDR3: CASSTGQGRYQPQHF.

The V and J genes are TRBV15 and TRBJ2-5; TCRdb returns TRBD2, unconfirmable since there is no DNA. This CDR3 is 14 amino acids long. Germline V gene data show CDR1 as LNHNV and CDR2 as YYDKDF (reference sequence). The CDR3 loop is CATKTRGLAETQYF.

V and J are TRBV18 and TRBJ2-7. The CDR3 has 13 amino acids. CDR1 KGHSH and CDR2 LQKENI come from the germline V gene. CDR3 loop: CASSPSWDSEQYF.

The V gene is TRBV6-1, the J gene TRBJ2-4; the D call from TCRdb, TRBD1, cannot be confirmed without DNA. CDR3 length: 16 residues. CDR1 is MNHNS and CDR2 is SASEGT in the germline V gene. This CDR3 reads CASSERAQGFQNIQYF.

J is TRBJ2-1 and V is TRBV7-2; TCRdb gives TRBD1 as the D gene, but with no DNA this cannot be confirmed. The CDR3 is 15 residues long. Germline assignment: CDR1 SGHTA and CDR2 FQGNSA. The CDR3 is CASSLGGRGYNEQFF.